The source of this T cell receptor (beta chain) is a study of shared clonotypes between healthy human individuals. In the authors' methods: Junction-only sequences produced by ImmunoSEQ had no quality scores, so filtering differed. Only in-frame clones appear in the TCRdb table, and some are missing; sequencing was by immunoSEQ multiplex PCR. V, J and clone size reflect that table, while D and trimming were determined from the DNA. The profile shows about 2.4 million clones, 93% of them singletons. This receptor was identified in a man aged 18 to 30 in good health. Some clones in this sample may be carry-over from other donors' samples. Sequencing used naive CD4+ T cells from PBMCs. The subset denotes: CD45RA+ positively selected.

CDR3 amino acids: CASRDRVNDGYTF. The DNA for the CDR3 is TGTGCCAGCCGGGACAGGGTGAACGATGGCTACACCTTC. The chain has TRBV6-5 and TRBJ1-2; 9 bases match TRBD1. The CDR3 sequence is 13 residues long. Trimming cost V 8 bases and J 6 bases; bases outside gene matches: 7. Germline values: CDR1 MNHEY, CDR2 SVGAGI.